A selection of T cell receptor beta chains follows, all from one sample in a study of T-cell memory formation after mild COVID-19. Each CDR3 protein gets one entry after TCRdb re-called the 5' RACE reads with MiXCR. The sample shows 120,000 or so distinct CDR3 sequences, about a sixth of them seen only once. The sequenced material came from PBMCs or a T cell subset sorted from them (not recorded which). The receptors were sampled from a man aged 18 to 29 who had mild COVID-19 (a few samples of this study predate the infection). Cell type and time point are not known. Each CDR3 is given with its conserved first and last residue. D genes are given only for firm matches. Clone size is given for some rows only: seen once, a few or many times, or a class if the clone is expanded.

D	length	size	V	J	DNA	CDR3
TRBD1	14	medium-sized	TRBV5-1	TRBJ2-3	TGCGCCAGCAGCTCAGGGACAGCCACAGATACGCAGTATTTT	CASSSGTATDTQYF
-	15	-	TRBV5-5	TRBJ1-1	TGTGCCAGCCGCCCCCTGACAGCCCAGAACACTGAAGCTTTCTTT	CASRPLTAQNTEAFF
-	16	-	TRBV9	TRBJ2-3	TGTGCCAGCAGCGTAGATGAGAACCCTAACACAGATACGCAGTATTTT	CASSVDENPNTDTQYF
TRBD1	14	-	TRBV7-9	TRBJ2-1	TGTGCCAGCAGCTTAGGGGACAGGGACGATGAGCAGTTCTTC	CASSLGDRDDEQFF
-	13	-	TRBV11-2	TRBJ2-4	TGTGCCAGCAGCTTAGGTTTCCGGGACATTCAGTACTTC	CASSLGFRDIQYF
-	16	few	TRBV15	TRBJ2-2	TGTGCCACCAGCAGAGGTAGCTCTGCGGACACCGGGGAGCTGTTTTTT	CATSRGSSADTGELFF
-	13	once	TRBV20-1	TRBJ1-4	TGCAGTGCTAGATCGGCAACTAATGAAAAACTGTTTTTT	CSARSATNEKLFF
TRBD2	16	-	TRBV5-1	TRBJ2-3	TGCGCCAGCTCCCCCCAAACCGGACTAGCGTCAGATACGCAGTATTTT	CASSPQTGLASDTQYF
-	13	few	TRBV12-3/TRBV12-4	TRBJ1-1	TGTGCCAGCAGTCCGGAGTTTATCAGAAAAGCTTTCTTT	CASSPEFIRKAFF
-	15	-	TRBV12-3/TRBV12-4	TRBJ1-1	TGTGCCAGCAGTTCCGGGACATCCGGATATACTAAGGCTTTCTTT	CASSSGTSGYTKAFF
-	15	-	TRBV5-1	TRBJ2-3	TGCGCCAGCAGCTCCCCCGAGGGGGCGGGGGATACGCAGTATTTT	CASSSPEGAGDTQYF
-	15	few	TRBV25-1	TRBJ2-5	TGTGCCAGCAGCGGAAAAACTGGACCCAAAGAGACCCAGTACTTC	CASSGKTGPKETQYF
TRBD1	18	-	TRBV5-1	TRBJ1-4	TGCGCCAGCAGCTCCGGGACAGGGGCATGGAAAACTAATGAAAAACTGTTTTTT	CASSSGTGAWKTNEKLFF
-	14	-	TRBV7-9	TRBJ2-7	TGTGCCAGCAGCTTAGCGCTACAGGGAAACGAGCAGTACTTC	CASSLALQGNEQYF
-	18	-	TRBV6-2/TRBV6-3	TRBJ1-5	TGTGCCAGCAGTTACTCCATGACAACCTCGTATAGCAATCAGCCCCAGCATTTT	CASSYSMTTSYSNQPQHF
-	11	-	TRBV20-1	TRBJ2-5	TGCAGTGCAGTGGGGGGAGAGACCCAGTACTTC	CSAVGGETQYF
-	12	few	TRBV6-5	TRBJ1-5	TGTGCCAGCAGTTTCCCTGGTCAGCCCCAGCATTTT	CASSFPGQPQHF
-	15	few	TRBV4-3	TRBJ2-5	TGCGCCAGCAGCCTGAGATATGGGAATGGGGAGACCCAGTACTTC	CASSLRYGNGETQYF
TRBD2	16	-	TRBV9	TRBJ2-5	TGTGCCAGCAGCATCAGCGGTTCGCCTAGCGGGGAGACCCAGTACTTC	CASSISGSPSGETQYF
TRBD1	16	few	TRBV7-8	TRBJ1-5	TGTGCCAGCAGGGCCCATGGGGCAGGGGGCGATCAGCCCCAGCATTTT	CASRAHGAGGDQPQHF
-	12	many	TRBV7-2	TRBJ2-7	TGTGCCAGCAGCCCCCGGGGATACGAGCAGTACTTC	CASSPRGYEQYF
-	14	-	TRBV6-5	TRBJ1-1	TGTGCCAGCAGTTACTATCGGGTCTCCGGTGAAGCTTTCTTT	CASSYYRVSGEAFF
-	13	-	TRBV6-1	TRBJ1-2	TGTGCCAGCAGCGCTGGAGCTTCGGATGGCTACACCTTC	CASSAGASDGYTF
TRBD2	16	many	TRBV12-3/TRBV12-4	TRBJ2-2	TGTGCCAGCAGCCCAAGGACTAGCGGGGTCGACGGGGAGCTGTTTTTT	CASSPRTSGVDGELFF
-	15	-	TRBV6-6	TRBJ1-1	TGTGCCAGCAGTAGTCCCCGGGGGCGGAACACTGAAGCTTTCTTT	CASSSPRGRNTEAFF
TRBD2	20	few	TRBV9	TRBJ2-3	TGTGCCAGCAGCGTAGAGCCCCTGAAGCGGGGGGACGGAGGCACAGATACGCAGTATTTT	CASSVEPLKRGDGGTDTQYF
-	15	-	TRBV9	TRBJ2-1	TGTGCCAGCAGCCCAACCCCGGGCGGGGACTATGAGCAGTTCTTC	CASSPTPGGDYEQFF
-	14	-	TRBV6-5	TRBJ1-2	TGTGCCAGCAGTGCAGGGAATACTAACTATGGCTACACCTTC	CASSAGNTNYGYTF
-	12	few	TRBV5-6	TRBJ2-7	TGTGCCAGCAGCTATACAGGGTACGAGCAGTACTTC	CASSYTGYEQYF
-	14	-	TRBV12-3/TRBV12-4	TRBJ2-5	TGTGCCAGCAGTTTGGTAGGAAATGAAGAGACCCAGTACTTC	CASSLVGNEETQYF